This T cell receptor (beta chain) was sequenced for a study of shared clonotypes between healthy human individuals (dated by TCRdb to between 2020 and 2021). Background on the whole study: The cohort included a few men and a couple of women between 18 and 49 years of age. Per donor, three plates each were used for CD4 naive and CD4 memory, two for CD8 naive, and one for CD8 memory. To estimate repertoire size and how much clonotype sharing occurs between individuals, the study deeply sequenced the blood TCR repertoires of five or six healthy adults. To increase sequencing depth and limit assay-specific biases, TCR repertoire library preparation and sequencing were carried out by different laboratories using diverse techniques. Leukapheresis yielded between about 0.8 and 8.9 billion PBMCs per donor.

Worth noting for this clone: What antigen it recognizes has not been identified. Base qualities are not provided; no much larger clone lies one nucleotide away.

The CDR3 runs 15 amino acids, cysteine and phenylalanine included. The entry retains the CDR3 DNA only, 45 bases that are in frame from base 1. Trimming leaves V shorter by 0 bases and J shorter by 7 bases, with the junction holding 6 bases beyond the gene matches. According to the germline V gene, CDR1 reads SGHTA and CDR2 reads FQGNSA. CD8 naive samples consisted of CD45RO-negative cells that were positively selected for CCR7, yielding a CD45RA+CCR7+ population without TemRA cells. Healthy HIV-negative adults with no recently reported acute infections or vaccinations were included as donors. Only Caucasian adults living in Nashville, Tennessee, USA were represented among the donors. Blood was obtained by leukapheresis, after which PBMCs were separated by Ficoll-Histopaque density gradient centrifugation and cryopreserved in liquid nitrogen vapor phase. Analytical flow cytometry was used to check the purity and quantity of every magnetically sorted T cell population. From each sorted fraction, genomic DNA was isolated and quantified by UV absorbance on a Nanodrop 2000c.

Using the deep immunoSEQ assay, multiplex PCR amplified TCR CDR3 regions from genomic DNA. Extracted genomic DNA from each cell subset was spread evenly across all wells of several immunoSEQ 96-well plates, with each plate serving as a replicate. For sorted subsets, approximately 0.2 ug of genomic DNA, equivalent to 25,000 to 35,000 T cell genomes, went into each replicate PCR. The purified libraries were quantified using a Qubit 3.0 fluorometer, sized with a Bioanalyzer 2100, and then quantified again using the KAPA Library Quantification kit. A separate single-read 150-cycle Illumina NextSeq 550 flow cell was used to sequence each immunoSEQ 96-well plate. From the authors' description of their analysis: Because only junctional sequences without quality scores were contained in the immunoSEQ output, filtering matching that applied to full-length reads could not be performed. To assign V/J genes and CDR3, sequences were annotated against IMGT germline references using PyIR, a Python wrapper for IgBLAST v1.9. Reads with weak V/J assignments (E-value above 1e-6), missing CDR3, stop codons, out-of-frame junctions, or ambiguous translated residues were removed. A V3J clonotype was defined by an identical inferred V gene, J gene, and CDR3 amino acid sequence. Percentage overlap between repertoires was calculated by dividing the number of shared unique clonotypes by the size of the smaller repertoire. Three approaches were used to assess repertoire richness: RTK rarefaction, the Chao1 estimator, and Recon v2.1 estimates of unobserved clonotypes. For all TCRbeta clonotypes obtained by the gDNA method from a handful of donors, generation probabilities were computed with OLGA. TCRdb obtained this table from immuneACCESS and retained in-frame rearrangements with V and J assigned. These tables miss some clones; where compared with another copy, unresolved V genes account for less than half of the shortfall, and the remainder is unexplained. V and J calls and clone size are copied from that table; D and trimming were computed from the DNA. The sample table contains about 2 million clones; only one count was recorded for approximately 94% of them. The top ten clones comprise about 1.1% of the sample.

Findings and caveats that apply to the study as a whole: Estimated clonotype richness was generally larger for naive than for memory subsets. Because the study included a small number of donors, the genetic and exposure-history diversity represented was limited. Only blood was sampled, and tissue TCR repertoires likely differ from those in blood. Clonotypes shared by all four sorted-subset donors showed higher generation probabilities than non-shared clonotypes. Based on pairwise subsampling, the degree of clonotype sharing among donors was expected to be affected by sequencing depth. Incomplete sequencing was indicated by rarefaction of sorted-subset datasets, despite the large sequencing depth. When a few donors were compared, the shared fraction of clonotypes was roughly 5% for naive CD4, around 3.5% for naive CD8, 2.3% for memory CD4, and 0.3% to 0.5% for memory CD8.

Material: naive CD8+ T cells sorted from blood. What the cell subset or site label conveys for this sample: CD45RA+CCR7+. The chain links TRBV7-2 with TRBJ2-7; TRBD2 agrees with 10 junctional bases. This receptor was taken from a man between 18 and 29 years old in good health. The DNA sequence is as follows: TGTGCCAGCAGCTTAGCCCCTAGCGGGAGTTTGGAGCAGTACTTC. It specifies CASSLAPSGSLEQYF.